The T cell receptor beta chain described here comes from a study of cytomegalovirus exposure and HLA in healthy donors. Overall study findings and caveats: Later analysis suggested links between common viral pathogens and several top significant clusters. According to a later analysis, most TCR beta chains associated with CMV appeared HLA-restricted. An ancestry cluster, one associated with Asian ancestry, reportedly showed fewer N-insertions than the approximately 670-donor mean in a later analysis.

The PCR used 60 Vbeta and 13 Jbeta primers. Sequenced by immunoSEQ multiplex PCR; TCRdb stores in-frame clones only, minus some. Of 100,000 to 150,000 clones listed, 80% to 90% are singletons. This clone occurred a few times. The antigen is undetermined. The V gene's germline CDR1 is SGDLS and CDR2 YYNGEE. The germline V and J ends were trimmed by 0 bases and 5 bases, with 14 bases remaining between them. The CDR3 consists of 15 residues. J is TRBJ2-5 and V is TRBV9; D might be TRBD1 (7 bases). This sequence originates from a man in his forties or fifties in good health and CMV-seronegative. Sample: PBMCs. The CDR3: CASSVGGGGGETQYF. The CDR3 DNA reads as TGTGCCAGCAGCGTAGGTGGAGGGGGCGGCGAGACCCAGTACTTC.